A selection of T cell receptor beta chains follows, all from one sample in a study of T cell responses to AZD1222 COVID-19 vaccine. Here immunoSEQ multiplex PCR was the method, and the copy in TCRdb shows in-frame clones only, minus some. The sample carries about 180,000 clones, over 85% recorded once. Source: peripheral blood, taken on day 0 of AZD1222 vaccination. The receptors come from an adult in good health. Both conserved end residues are part of each CDR3. A D gene is named only where the DNA matches it firmly. Clone size is stated in some rows and not others, as once, few, many or a class when expanded.

clone size	D gene	V gene	J gene	CDR3 protein	CDR3 DNA
-	TRBD1	TRBV15	TRBJ1-5	CATSRYAQGAHYQPQHF	TGTGCCACCAGCAGATATGCCCAGGGGGCGCATTATCAGCCCCAGCATTTT
-	-	TRBV9	TRBJ2-7	CASSVATGRQTYEQYF	TGTGCCAGCAGCGTAGCTACTGGGAGACAGACCTACGAGCAGTACTTC
-	-	TRBV20-1	TRBJ2-7	CSAMDYEQYF	TGCAGTGCTATGGATTACGAGCAGTACTTC
-	TRBD1	TRBV5-6	TRBJ2-4	CASSFRGRDAKNIQYF	TGTGCCAGCAGCTTCAGGGGGCGCGACGCCAAAAACATTCAGTACTTC
-	-	TRBV19	TRBJ2-5	CASRPPQGGETQYF	TGTGCCAGTAGACCCCCTCAAGGGGGAGAGACCCAGTACTTC
-	-	TRBV18	TRBJ1-2	CASSTDLAVLGGYTF	TGTGCCAGCTCAACCGATCTGGCGGTCCTAGGAGGCTACACCTTC
-	TRBD1	TRBV6-5	TRBJ1-2	CASRETGGADGYTF	TGTGCCAGCAGAGAGACAGGGGGCGCTGATGGCTACACCTTC
-	-	TRBV29-1	TRBJ2-7	CSVETAYEQYF	TGCAGCGTTGAAACTGCCTACGAGCAGTACTTC
-	-	TRBV6-5	TRBJ1-1	CASSYSTGMTEAFF	TGTGCCAGCAGTTACTCGACGGGGATGACTGAAGCTTTCTTT
-	TRBD1	TRBV19	TRBJ1-6	CAASSPFDRGRSPLHF	TGTGCCGCCAGTAGCCCATTCGACAGGGGCAGGTCACCCCTCCACTTT
-	TRBD1	TRBV7-9	TRBJ2-1	CASSSAGTGAYNEQFF	TGTGCCAGCAGCTCGGCCGGGACAGGGGCCTACAATGAGCAGTTCTTC
-	-	TRBV10-3	TRBJ2-7	CAISESGDRSYEQYF	TGTGCCATCAGTGAGTCAGGGGACCGAAGCTACGAGCAGTACTTC
-	TRBD1	TRBV3-1/TRBV3-2	TRBJ2-7	CASSAGTGGMYEQYF	TGTGCCAGCAGCGCTGGGACAGGGGGTATGTACGAGCAGTACTTC
-	TRBD2	TRBV6-1	TRBJ2-7	CASSVPSGLLGSYEQYF	TGTGCCAGCAGTGTCCCTAGCGGGTTGCTCGGCTCCTACGAGCAGTACTTC
-	-	TRBV10-3	TRBJ2-2	CAISESWTTQGTGELFF	TGTGCCATCAGTGAGTCATGGACAACCCAGGGGACCGGGGAGCTGTTTTTT
-	-	TRBV19	TRBJ1-3	CASSISEAGNTIYF	TGTGCCAGTAGTATATCAGAAGCTGGAAACACCATATATTTT
-	-	TRBV4-2	TRBJ1-1	CASSQDGEGAEAFF	TGTGCCAGCAGCCAAGATGGAGAGGGGGCTGAAGCTTTCTTT
-	TRBD2	TRBV30	TRBJ2-1	CAWSASGSRLGNEQFF	TGTGCCTGGAGTGCTAGCGGGAGTAGGTTAGGAAATGAGCAGTTCTTC
-	TRBD1	TRBV29-1	TRBJ1-5	CSVAQGEQPQHF	TGCAGCGTTGCCCAGGGGGAACAGCCCCAGCATTTT
-	TRBD2	TRBV5-4	TRBJ2-3	CASSSYLAGVGTDTQYF	TGTGCCAGCAGCTCCTACCTAGCGGGAGTTGGTACAGATACGCAGTATTTT
-	-	TRBV6-6	TRBJ1-1	CASSPDTEAFF	TGTGCCAGCAGCCCCGACACTGAAGCTTTCTTT
-	-	TRBV25-1	TRBJ1-1	CASSATGNTEAFF	TGTGCCAGCAGTGCGACAGGGAACACTGAAGCTTTCTTT
-	-	TRBV6-2/TRBV6-3	TRBJ1-3	CASSRPGSSGNTIYF	TGTGCCAGCAGCCGTCCAGGGTCCTCTGGAAACACCATATATTTT
-	-	TRBV12-3/TRBV12-4	TRBJ2-7	CASQGLNYEQYF	TGTGCCAGCCAAGGGCTGAACTACGAGCAGTACTTC
once	TRBD1	TRBV10-3	TRBJ1-2	CAISRTGSGYTF	TGTGCCATCAGTAGGACAGGGAGCGGCTACACCTTC
once	-	TRBV12-3/TRBV12-4	TRBJ2-7	CASSFSTGREQYF	TGTGCCAGCAGTTTCTCGACAGGCCGAGAGCAGTACTTC
-	TRBD1	TRBV19	TRBJ2-5	CASSIGETGPQETQYF	TGTGCCAGTAGTATAGGGGAGACAGGGCCTCAAGAGACCCAGTACTTC
-	-	TRBV6-5	TRBJ2-5	CASSFRGSQETQYF	TGTGCCAGCAGTTTTAGGGGCTCCCAAGAGACCCAGTACTTC
-	-	TRBV9	TRBJ1-2	CASSVAPGENYGYTF	TGTGCCAGCAGCGTAGCCCCAGGGGAGAACTATGGCTACACCTTC
once	TRBD2	TRBV3-1/TRBV3-2	TRBJ2-3	CASSQNGRSQYF	TGTGCCAGCAGCCAAAACGGGAGGTCCCAGTATTTT
-	-	TRBV13	TRBJ1-5	CASSLGQGYNQPQHF	TGTGCCAGCAGCTTAGGGCAGGGCTACAATCAGCCCCAGCATTTT
-	-	TRBV5-1	TRBJ1-4	CASSLYGRSTNEKLFF	TGCGCCAGCAGCTTATACGGACGTTCAACTAATGAAAAACTGTTTTTT